This TCR beta chain appears in the sequencing data of a study of T cells in tumors after PD-1 blockade. Whole-study context: Daily vismodegib 150 mg continued in a subset of anti-PD-1-treated patients.

Sequenced by immunoSEQ multiplex PCR; TCRdb stores in-frame clones only, minus some. The sample shows over 60,000 clones, 74% of them seen only once. The CDR3 loop spans 16 amino acids. Losses at the gene ends were 4 bases for V and 10 bases for J; bases not matched to a gene: 15. The germline V gene has CDR1 SGHNT and CDR2 YYREEE (reference sequence). The sequence was collected from a human donor with basal cell carcinoma. Specimen: PBMCs, collected after anti-PD-1 treatment. The chain joins TRBV5-4 to TRBJ2-1; 9 positions agree with TRBD1. The CDR3 region is CASSRTSGQGPLEQFF. CDR3 coding DNA: TGTGCCAGCAGCCGGACCTCGGGACAGGGCCCTTTAGAGCAGTTCTTC.